The 3 T cell receptor beta chains listed next were all sequenced from one sample in a study of blood T cell repertoires in COVID-19. Here immunoSEQ multiplex PCR was the method, and the copy in TCRdb shows in-frame clones only, minus some. The sample lists more than 85,000 clones, nearly 90% seen once, with 2.9% in the top ten. The specimen was peripheral blood. Source of these receptors: a woman at least 80 years old with acute or convalescent COVID-19.

V gene TRBV18 combines with J gene TRBJ2-2; D perhaps matches TRBD1 (6 bases). Trimming pared 3 bases from V and 5 bases from J, leaving 13 bases between. CDR3 size: 15 residues. In germline, CDR1 is KGHSH, CDR2 LQKENI. The CDR3 loop reads CASSPPQGGTGELFF. DNA of the CDR3: TGTGCCAGCTCACCCCCACAGGGCGGTACCGGGGAGCTGTTTTTT.

This chain connects TRBV30 to TRBJ1-5; unclear D gene. Germline loops: CDR1 GTSNPN, CDR2 SVGIG (reference sequence). V was clipped by 7 bases and J by 0 bases, with 13 bases between them. This CDR3 is 14 amino acids long. The CDR3 loop reads CAFSPGISNQPQHF. DNA for the CDR3: TGTGCCTTCTCCCCGGGGATTAGCAATCAGCCCCAGCATTTT. The whole variable domain, remainder taken from reference TRBV30 and TRBJ1-5, is SQTIHQWPATLVQPVGSPLSLECTVEGTSNPNLYWYRQAAGRGLQLLFYSVGIGQISSEVPQNLSASRPQDRQFILSSKKLLLSDSGFYLCAFSPGISNQPQHFGDGTRLSIL.

Only a few counts were recorded for this clone. This sequence joins TRBV3-1 (or the pseudogene TRBV3-2) and TRBJ2-1; TRBD1 matches 9 bases. Germline-derived CDR1 and CDR2 are LGHDT and YNNKEL (reference sequence). The CDR3 sequence is 11 residues long. The junction had 1 base not matched to a gene; V was cut back by 7 bases and J by 9 bases. In nucleotides, the CDR3 is TGTGCCAGCAACAGGGGGCGTGAGCAGTTCTTC. It is translated as CASNRGREQFF.